The rows below give T cell receptor beta chains drawn from one sample of a study of cytomegalovirus exposure and HLA in healthy donors. Profiling relied on immunoSEQ multiplex PCR, and the TCRdb table lists in-frame clones only, not all of them. This table holds 100,000 to 120,000 clones, over 60% found once. Input material: PBMCs. The source is a woman between 55 and 75 years old in good health and CMV-seropositive. Each CDR3 is given with its conserved first and last residue. A D gene is named only where the DNA matches it firmly. Size is omitted from some rows. Given values are once, few, many or a class for expanded clones.

d_gene	v_gene	abundance	len	j_gene	CDR3aa	CDR3nt
TRBD2	TRBV27	once	17	TRBJ2-7	CASSLRKIAGGLYEQYF	TGTGCCAGCAGTTTGCGGAAAATAGCGGGAGGGCTCTACGAGCAGTACTTC
-	TRBV9	-	15	TRBJ1-5	CASSVGWRSNQPQHF	TGTGCCAGCAGCGTAGGATGGAGAAGCAATCAGCCCCAGCATTTT
-	TRBV9	few	18	TRBJ2-6	CASSVAETAGSGANVLTF	TGTGCCAGCAGCGTAGCTGAAACAGCCGGCTCTGGGGCCAACGTCCTGACTTTC
-	TRBV28	-	12	TRBJ2-5	CASSKYRETQYF	TGTGCCAGCAGTAAATACCGGGAGACCCAGTACTTC
TRBD1	TRBV6-5	-	15	TRBJ2-7	CASSSPGTGAYEQYF	TGTGCCAGCAGTTCCCCCGGGACAGGAGCCTACGAGCAGTACTTC
TRBD1	TRBV5-6	-	17	TRBJ1-6	CASSFDRVASYNSPLHF	TGTGCCAGCAGCTTCGACAGGGTCGCGTCCTATAATTCACCCCTCCACTTT
TRBD1	TRBV6-5	few	16	TRBJ1-1	CASSYSTGEWNTEAFF	TGTGCCAGCAGTTACTCGACAGGGGAGTGGAACACTGAAGCTTTCTTT
TRBD1	TRBV5-1	-	15	TRBJ2-1	CASSLGQGDYNEQFF	TGCGCCAGCAGCTTGGGACAGGGAGACTACAATGAGCAGTTCTTC
TRBD1	TRBV18	-	16	TRBJ1-1	CASSQGQGNAGTEAFF	TGTGCCAGCTCGCAAGGACAGGGGAATGCGGGCACTGAAGCTTTCTTT
-	TRBV11-2	-	15	TRBJ1-3	CASSLGRSKGNTIYF	TGTGCCAGCAGCTTGGGCCGATCCAAGGGAAACACCATATATTTT
TRBD1	TRBV7-9	-	12	TRBJ2-7	CASRPTGYEQYF	TGTGCCAGCAGACCGACAGGGTACGAGCAGTACTTC
-	TRBV6-1	-	13	TRBJ1-3	CASSESQGNTIYF	TGTGCCAGCAGTGAATCACAGGGAAACACCATATATTTT
TRBD2	TRBV5-4	-	15	TRBJ2-1	CASSDSGRAYNEQFF	TGTGCCAGCAGCGATAGCGGGAGGGCCTACAATGAGCAGTTCTTC
-	TRBV5-6	-	13	TRBJ1-2	CASSLAEGVGYTF	TGTGCCAGCAGCTTGGCCGAGGGAGTTGGCTACACCTTC
TRBD2	TRBV14	-	17	TRBJ2-5	CASSQDTTGGRQETQYF	TGTGCCAGCAGCCAAGATACAACGGGAGGGAGGCAAGAGACCCAGTACTTC
TRBD2	TRBV7-9	-	14	TRBJ2-7	CASSSGTSRYEQYF	TGTGCCAGCAGCTCCGGGACTAGTAGATACGAGCAGTACTTC